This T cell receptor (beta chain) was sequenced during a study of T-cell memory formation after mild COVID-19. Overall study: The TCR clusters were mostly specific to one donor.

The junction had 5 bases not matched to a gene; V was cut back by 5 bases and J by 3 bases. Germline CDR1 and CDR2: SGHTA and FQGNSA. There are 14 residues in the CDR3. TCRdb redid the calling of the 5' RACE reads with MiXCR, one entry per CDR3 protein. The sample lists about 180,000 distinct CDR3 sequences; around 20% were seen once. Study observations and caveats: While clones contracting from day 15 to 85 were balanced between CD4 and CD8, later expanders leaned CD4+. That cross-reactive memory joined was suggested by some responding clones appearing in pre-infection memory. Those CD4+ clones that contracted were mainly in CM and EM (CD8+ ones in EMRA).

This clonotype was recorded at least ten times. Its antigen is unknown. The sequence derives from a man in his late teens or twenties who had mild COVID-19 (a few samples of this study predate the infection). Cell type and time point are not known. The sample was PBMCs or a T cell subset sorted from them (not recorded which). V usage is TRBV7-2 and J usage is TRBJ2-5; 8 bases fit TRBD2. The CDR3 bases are TGTGCCAGCAGCCAAAATAGCGGGAAAGAGACCCAGTACTTC. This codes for CASSQNSGKETQYF.